A single sample gave rise to the 20 T cell receptor beta chains below, sequenced in a study of lymphopenia after photon versus proton radiotherapy. Using immunoSEQ multiplex PCR, the repertoire was profiled, and TCRdb retains in-frame clones only, with some absent. The data show 55,000 to 70,000 clones, roughly 90% seen once. Sample: peripheral blood, taken from a patient treated with photon-based radiotherapy. These receptor sequences come from a woman aged 35 to 49 with cholangiocarcinoma.

This chain uses TRBV18 with TRBJ2-3; D may be TRBD1 or TRBD2 (6 bases each). Between the trimmed V and J ends, which lost 6 bases and 0 bases, there was a span of 19 bases. Germline loops: CDR1 KGHSH, CDR2 LQKENI. This CDR3 comprises 17 residues. CDR3 protein: CASSPGERGGSTDTQYF. For the CDR3, the DNA is TGTGCCAGCTCCCCGGGAGAAAGAGGGGGGAGCACAGATACGCAGTATTTT.

This chain links TRBV4-2 with TRBJ1-4, with D possibly being TRBD1 (5 bases). The CDR3 is 16 amino acids. Germline CDR1 and CDR2: LGHNA and YNFKEQ. Trimming removed 4 bases from V and 0 bases from J, with 12 bases in between. CDR3 sequence: CASSPTMGATNEKLFF. The CDR3 DNA sequence: TGTGCCAGCAGCCCCACCATGGGGGCAACTAATGAAAAACTGTTTTTT.

The rearrangement links TRBV6-5 to TRBJ2-7; 7 nucleotides match TRBD1. CDR3 length: 14 amino acids. Trimming at V came to 5 bases and at J to 0 bases, leaving 4 bases not matched to a gene. Germline CDR1 is MNHEY and CDR2 is SVGAGI. The CDR3 region is CASSRDRYSYEQYF. In DNA, the CDR3 is TGTGCCAGCAGTCGGGACAGATACTCCTACGAGCAGTACTTC.

The chain employs TRBV5-1 and TRBJ1-6; 7 nucleotides match TRBD1. Germline assignment: CDR1 SGHRS and CDR2 YFSETQ. The J segment lost 8 bases and the V segment lost 4 bases, leaving 6 bases of the junction unmatched. CDR3 length equals 14 residues. For the CDR3, the DNA is TGCGCCAGCAGCCCCCGGGACAGCTATTCACCCCTCCACTTT. Its translation is CASSPRDSYSPLHF.

This chain links TRBV29-1 with TRBJ1-3; the D gene is possibly TRBD1 (6 bases). This CDR3 contains 14 residues. The germline V gene encodes CDR1 SQVTM and CDR2 ANQGSEA. Trimming stripped 5 bases from V and 0 bases from J, with 11 bases between. In nucleotides, the CDR3 is TGCAGCGTTTCAGGGGTAGGCTCTGGAAACACCATATATTTT. Translated: CSVSGVGSGNTIYF.

The chain has TRBV5-5 and TRBJ2-7; no clear D gene. V gave up 4 bases and J gave up 3 bases, with 8 bases separating them. The CDR3 extends over 12 amino acids. From germline, CDR1 is SGHKS and CDR2 YYEKEE (reference sequence). The CDR3 here is CASSPVGYEQYF. The DNA of the CDR3 is TGTGCCAGCAGCCCCGTGGGCTACGAGCAGTACTTC. The full variable domain, in which reference TRBV5-5 and TRBJ2-7 provide the parts outside the CDR3, is DAGVTQSPTHLIKTRGQQVTLRCSPISGHKSVSWYQQVLGQGPQFIFQYYEKEERGRGNFPDRFSARQFPNYSSELNVNALLLGDSALYLCASSPVGYEQYFGPGTRLTVT.

This chain links TRBV9 with TRBJ1-2; D is unclear. With 0 bases removed from V and 1 base from J, the gap between germline ends came to 10 bases. CDR3 length equals 15 residues. Germline CDR1 and CDR2: SGDLS and YYNGEE. CDR3 residues: CASSVGVTVNYGYTF. CDR3 in DNA: TGTGCCAGCAGCGTAGGGGTAACAGTTAACTATGGCTACACCTTC.

The J gene is TRBJ1-2, the V gene TRBV28, with D possibly TRBD1 on 5 matching bases. V was shortened by 3 bases and J by 8 bases, with 13 bases between the two germline ends. The CDR3 totals 13 residues. CDR1 and CDR2 (germline): MDHEN, SYDVKM. The CDR3 loop is CASSLVAGHGYTF. In DNA, the CDR3 is TGTGCCAGCAGTTTGGTGGCAGGGCACGGCTACACCTTC.

This rearrangement joins TRBV5-4 to TRBJ1-6; 9 bases align to TRBD1. CDR3 length: 15 residues. Unmatched junction bases numbered 5, after V lost 3 bases and J lost 7 bases. The V gene's germline CDR1 is SGHNT and CDR2 YYREEE (reference sequence). CDR3 bases: TGTGCCAGCAGCTACGCCGGGACAGGGAATTCACCCCTCCACTTT. Encoded protein: CASSYAGTGNSPLHF.

The genes are TRBV2 and TRBJ1-6; D may be TRBD1 (5 bases). The germline gives CDR1 SNHLY, CDR2 FYNNEI. The CDR3 totals 16 residues. V shed 3 bases and J shed 7 bases, with 16 bases lying between them. The DNA of the CDR3 is TGTGCCAGCAGTGACCGTTCACCAGGGCTGAATTCACCCCTCCACTTT. It codes for CASSDRSPGLNSPLHF.

The genes are TRBV19 and TRBJ1-3, with D possibly matching TRBD1 (5 bases). This CDR3 region has 17 residues. V lost 5 bases and J lost 4, with 21 bases in between. The germline V gene has CDR1 LNHDA and CDR2 SQIVND (reference sequence). The CDR3 coding sequence is TGTGCCAGTAGTCCCCGGGGCCTTCGGACGAGGGGAAACACCATATATTTT. Translating gives CASSPRGLRTRGNTIYF.

The chain uses TRBV28 and TRBJ1-2; TRBD1 aligns across 8 bases. Trimming took 6 bases from V and 8 from J; bases not matched to a gene: 8. The germline V gene has CDR1 MDHEN and CDR2 SYDVKM. The CDR3 covers 13 residues. The CDR3 spells CASSTGGQGGYTF. For the CDR3, the DNA is TGTGCCAGCAGCACAGGGGGGCAGGGCGGCTACACCTTC.

The CDR3 sequence: CASSSGLTRAYEQYF. Here the CDR3 DNA reads TGTGCCAGCAGCTCTGGACTAACCCGAGCATACGAGCAGTACTTC. V is TRBV11-2 and J is TRBJ2-7; D is possibly TRBD2 (6 bases). CDR1 and CDR2 (germline): SGHAT, FQNNGV. The CDR3 consists of 15 residues. V shed 4 bases and J shed 4 bases, with 17 bases lying between them.

This chain uses TRBV2 with TRBJ2-5, with D possibly called TRBD1 or TRBD2 (6 bases each). The CDR3 covers 15 residues. Trimming stripped 5 bases from V and 5 bases from J, with 18 bases between. The V gene's germline CDR1 is SNHLY and CDR2 FYNNEI. CDR3 residues: CASSRGAAKLETQYF. The CDR3 DNA follows: TGTGCCAGCAGTAGGGGGGCTGCTAAATTGGAGACCCAGTACTTC.

The rearrangement links TRBV9 to TRBJ2-7; D may be TRBD1 or TRBD2 (5 bases each). This CDR3 is built from 16 residues. V gave up 3 bases and J gave up 6 bases, with 22 bases separating them. Per the germline V gene, CDR1 is SGDLS and CDR2 is YYNGEE. CDR3 amino acids: CASSAERDLGGAEQYF. CDR3 DNA sequence: TGTGCCAGCAGCGCAGAGAGGGACCTCGGTGGGGCCGAGCAGTACTTC.

A single count supports this clone. The chain is built from TRBV5-4 and TRBJ2-1, with 7 positions matching TRBD2. Looked up from germline, CDR1 is SGHNT and CDR2 is YYREEE (reference sequence). With V trimmed by 3 bases and J by 5 bases, 11 bases remained unmatched. The CDR3 has 16 residues. CDR3 protein: CASSSSLAVENNEQFF. CDR3 bases: TGTGCCAGCAGCTCCTCTCTAGCGGTGGAAAACAATGAGCAGTTCTTC.

The chain recombines TRBV7-9 with TRBJ1-1; D gene unclear. The CDR3 has 14 residues. Germline CDR1 is SEHNR and CDR2 is FQNEAQ (reference sequence). With 3 bases removed from V and 1 base from J, the gap between germline ends came to 9 bases. This chain's CDR3 is CASSLGMGNTEAFF. CDR3 nucleotide sequence: TGTGCCAGCAGCTTGGGGATGGGGAACACTGAAGCTTTCTTT.

The rearrangement links TRBV30 to TRBJ2-7, with D perhaps matching TRBD2 (6 bases). Per the germline V gene, CDR1 is GTSNPN and CDR2 is SVGIG (reference sequence). Trimming took off 0 bases at V and 2 bases at J, with 8 bases between the two ends. This CDR3 is 13 amino acids long. The DNA for the CDR3 is TGTGCCTGGAGTGTTAGCGGACCCTACGAGCAGTACTTC. The encoded protein is CAWSVSGPYEQYF.

This clone came up once. The J gene is TRBJ1-1, the V gene TRBV27, with 11 bases matching TRBD1. Trimming cost V 5 bases and J 4 bases; bases outside gene matches: 6. Germline-derived CDR1 and CDR2 are MNHEY and SMNVEV (reference sequence). The CDR3 contains 15 residues. CDR3: CASSPGTGGTTEAFF. The CDR3 DNA reads TGTGCCAGCAGTCCCGGGACAGGGGGGACCACTGAAGCTTTCTTT.

This chain uses TRBV4-3 with TRBJ1-2; D uncertain. From germline, CDR1 is LGHNA and CDR2 YSLEER. This CDR3 region has 15 residues. Trimming took 0 bases from V and 0 from J, leaving 8 bases between them. DNA of the CDR3: TGCGCCAGCAGCCAAGAGCCGCTATCTAACTATGGCTACACCTTC. This encodes CASSQEPLSNYGYTF.